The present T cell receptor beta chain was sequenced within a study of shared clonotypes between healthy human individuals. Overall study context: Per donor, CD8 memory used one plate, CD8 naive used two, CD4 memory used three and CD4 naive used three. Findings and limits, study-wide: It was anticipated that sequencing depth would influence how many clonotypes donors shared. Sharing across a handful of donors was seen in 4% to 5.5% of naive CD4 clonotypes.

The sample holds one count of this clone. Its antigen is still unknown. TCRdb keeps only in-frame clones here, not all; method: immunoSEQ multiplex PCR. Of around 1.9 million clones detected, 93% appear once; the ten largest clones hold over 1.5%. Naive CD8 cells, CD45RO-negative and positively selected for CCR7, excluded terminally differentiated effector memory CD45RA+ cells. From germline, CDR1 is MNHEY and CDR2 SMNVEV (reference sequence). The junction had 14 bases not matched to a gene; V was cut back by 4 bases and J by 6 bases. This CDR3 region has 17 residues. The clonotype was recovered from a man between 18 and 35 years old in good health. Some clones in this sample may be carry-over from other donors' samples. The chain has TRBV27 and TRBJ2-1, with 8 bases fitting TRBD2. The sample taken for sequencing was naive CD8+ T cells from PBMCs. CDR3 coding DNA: TGTGCCAGCAGTTGGGGGAGGGGGAGCGGGAGAAGCAATGAGCAGTTCTTC. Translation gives CASSWGRGSGRSNEQFF.